There are many counts of the clone carrying this T cell receptor beta chain. As yet, its antigen is unknown. CDR3 length: 15 residues. The germline V gene encodes CDR1 SGHDN and CDR2 FVKESK. V lost 3 bases and J lost 5; bases outside the gene matches: 9. This record belongs to a study of T cells after yellow fever vaccination. Across the study: SMART-Seq v4 Ultra Low Input prepared libraries from low-cell fractions.

5'RACE template switching generated TCR cDNA, adding a universal primer site and UMIs. One entry per CDR3 protein, called by TCRdb with MiXCR from the 5' RACE reads. The sample consists of more than 200,000 distinct CDR3 sequences, around 3.5% of them appearing once. Study-level findings and limits: The secondary T-cell response peaked on day 5, not day 15, but was weaker. Once the booster was given, most primary-vaccination clones reappeared, at just under 98% for CD4 and 88% for CD8.

The TCR was taken from a man in his late teens or twenties who received the YFV17D yellow fever vaccine. Sequencing used PBMCs, obtained 15 days after the yellow fever booster vaccination. The genes are TRBV14 and TRBJ2-5; 7 bases line up with TRBD2. In DNA form, the CDR3 reads TGTGCCAGCAGCCAGTCCCGACTAGCCGGGGAGACCCAGTACTTC. Its protein product is CASSQSRLAGETQYF.